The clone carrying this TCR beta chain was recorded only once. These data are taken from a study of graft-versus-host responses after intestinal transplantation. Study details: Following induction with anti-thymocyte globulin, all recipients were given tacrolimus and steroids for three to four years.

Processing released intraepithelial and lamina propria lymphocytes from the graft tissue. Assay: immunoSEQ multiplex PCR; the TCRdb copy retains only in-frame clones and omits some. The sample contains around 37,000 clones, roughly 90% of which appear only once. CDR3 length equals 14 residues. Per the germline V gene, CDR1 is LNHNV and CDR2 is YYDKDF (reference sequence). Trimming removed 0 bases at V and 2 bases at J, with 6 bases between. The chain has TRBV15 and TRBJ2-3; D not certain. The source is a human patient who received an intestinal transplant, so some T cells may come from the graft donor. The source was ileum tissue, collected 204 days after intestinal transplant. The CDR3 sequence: CATSRDRTTDTQYF. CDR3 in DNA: TGTGCCACCAGCAGAGATCGGACCACAGATACGCAGTATTTT.